This T cell receptor (beta chain) is from a study of immune heterogeneity within non-small cell lung tumors. Study background: The composition of the tumors was 4 squamous cell carcinomas, some 10 non-squamous carcinomas and 1 not otherwise specified.

Bulk tumor genomic DNA was the template, and each sample received around 0.55 ug. Surgical sampling yielded several biopsies per primary tumor (spaced far apart). Those enrolled were patients newly diagnosed with untreated non-small cell lung cancer and undergoing curative surgery. Donors comprised surgical patients with newly diagnosed non-small cell lung cancer, operated on with curative intent. Germline V gene data show CDR1 as SGHNT and CDR2 as YENEEA. The length of the CDR3 is 14 residues. Trimming removed 2 bases from V and 2 bases from J, with 7 bases in between. Multiplex PCR was performed with 32 V and 13 J primers, and it amplified TCR beta CDR3. MiXCR, run by TCRdb on the multiplex PCR reads, gives a single entry per CDR3 protein. The sample contains 9,000 to 13,000 distinct CDR3 sequences, approximately 25% of which appear only once.

The gene calls are TRBV11-3 and TRBJ2-1; D might be TRBD1 or TRBD2, each matching 5 bases. The source material was lung tumor tissue. This TCR came from a woman aged 45-59 years with non-small cell lung cancer. This CDR3 reads CASSLSGPYNEQFF. DNA for the CDR3: TGTGCCAGCAGCTTATCGGGACCCTACAATGAGCAGTTCTTC.